Below are 3 T cell receptor beta chains sequenced from a single sample in a study of CD8 T cells in seronegative destructive rheumatoid arthritis. Sequencing was performed with immunoSEQ multiplex PCR; in TCRdb, only in-frame clones are kept and a portion is missing. Of 10,000 to 15,000 clones in the sample, around 86% were seen once. The sequencing sample was made of CD8+ T cells from blood. The receptors come from a woman aged 25 to 55 with seronegative destructive rheumatoid arthritis.

As regards this clone: Other DNA variants within this sample encode the same CDR3. The rearrangement links TRBV27 to TRBJ2-3; D gene unclear. The CDR3 contains 13 residues. V was clipped by 3 bases and J by 4 bases, with 8 bases between them. Germline V CDR1 and CDR2: MNHEY, SMNVEV (reference sequence). CDR3 residues: CASSFTVADTQYF. CDR3 coding DNA: TGTGCCAGCAGTTTTACAGTAGCAGATACGCAGTATTTT.

The chain has TRBV18 and TRBJ1-2, with D maybe TRBD1 (5 bases). V dropped 6 bases and J dropped 5 bases, with 16 bases sitting between them. Germline CDR1 is KGHSH and CDR2 is LQKENI. This CDR3 spans 14 amino acids. This chain's CDR3 is CASSRGGGDYGYTF. CDR3 DNA: TGTGCCAGCTCCCGGGGCGGGGGAGATTATGGCTACACCTTC.

Turning to this clone: Its ends do not fully match the called genes, so a read error is possible. The V call is TRBV6-1, the J call TRBJ1-1, with D possibly being TRBD1 (5 bases). From germline, CDR1 is MNHNS and CDR2 SASEGT. The CDR3 covers 15 residues. The CDR3 sequence is CASTEGYSGLAEASF. The CDR3 nucleotides are TGTGCCAGCACCGAAGGGTACTCAGGGCTGGCGGAAGCTTCCTTT.